The present entry profiles one T cell receptor (beta chain) with its context. The specificity of this receptor is unknown. No quality values exist for individual bases; no much larger clone is one base distant. Library prep was done by the immunoSEQ multiplex PCR assay. Per the authors' processing: A statistical classification framework was built for diagnosing cytomegalovirus status from the catalog of TCR beta chain sequences. TCRdb provides this immuneACCESS table in a form limited to in-frame rearrangements. Some clones are lacking; in checked studies, under half of them reflect an unresolved V gene, and why the rest are absent is not known. V and J calls and clone size are those listed in that table; D and trimming were worked out from the DNA. The sample table lists fewer than 200,000 clones, approximately 89% of them with a count of one. Of the sample, less than 9.5% falls within the top ten clones.

The donors belonged to the validation cohort of approximately 130 subjects, which was separate from the approximately 700-subject first cohort. This sample is part of a study of cytomegalovirus exposure and HLA in healthy donors (dated by TCRdb to the late 2010s). The study in broad terms: The roughly 650 repertoires of the first cohort and the 95 to 150 validation repertoires were produced on the same platform, according to a later analysis. The aim of the study was to test whether cataloging public T cell receptors could identify signatures of past pathogen exposure. In addition to the first cohort of approximately 670 subjects, a separate validation cohort of 120 different subjects was used. High-throughput TCR immunosequencing, statistical association of individual TCRs with disease status, and machine learning were combined to predict cytomegalovirus infection status. Study-wide conclusions, independent of this receptor: Across donors, most TCR sequences were observed very rarely, whereas some public TCRs were present in many individuals. The validation cohort had no HLA typing available for a later analysis, so co-occurrence within that cohort was assessed over all 120 or so repertoires. The authors suggested that the approach could potentially be generalized to other disease states and immunological phenotypes. The classifier was reported to diagnose cytomegalovirus status with high specificity and sensitivity in both the original cohort and the validation cohort. A total of roughly 160 TCR beta chains were listed by the study as associated with cytomegalovirus. Three of the identified cytomegalovirus-associated TCR beta chains were confirmed in vitro to be specific for cytomegalovirus antigens. A later analysis found that TCRs clustered in the first cohort also tended to co-occur in the roughly 120 validation repertoires, with 90% to 95% of cluster scores above 0.

Sequencing used PBMCs. The sequence was obtained from a man between 25 and 39 years old in good health and CMV-seropositive.

The CDR3 corresponds to CASSQVVGGGSSYNEQFF. The DNA sequence reads TGTGCCAGCAGCCAAGTAGTCGGAGGCGGGAGCTCCTACAATGAGCAGTTCTTC. The V and J segments used are TRBV4-2 and TRBJ2-1, with TRBD2 identical over 7 junction bases. Trimmed from V: 1 base; trimmed from J: 0 bases; junction bases lacking a gene match: 9. The CDR3 runs 18 amino acids, cysteine and phenylalanine included. Just CDR3 DNA is preserved here, 54 bases in frame from base 1. The germline V gene gives CDR1 as LGHNA and CDR2 as YNFKEQ.